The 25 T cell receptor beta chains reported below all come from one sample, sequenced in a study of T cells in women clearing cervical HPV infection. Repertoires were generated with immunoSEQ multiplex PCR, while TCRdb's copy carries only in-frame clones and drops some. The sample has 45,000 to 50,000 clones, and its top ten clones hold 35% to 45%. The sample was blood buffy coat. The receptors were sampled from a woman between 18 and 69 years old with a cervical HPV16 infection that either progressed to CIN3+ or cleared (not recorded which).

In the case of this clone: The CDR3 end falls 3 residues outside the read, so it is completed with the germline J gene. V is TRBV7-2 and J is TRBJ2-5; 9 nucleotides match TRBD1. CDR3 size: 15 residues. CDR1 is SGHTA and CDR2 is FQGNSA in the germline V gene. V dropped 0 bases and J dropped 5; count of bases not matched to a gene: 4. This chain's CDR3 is CASSLADRGWETQYF. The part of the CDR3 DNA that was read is TGTGCCAGCAGCTTAGCGGACAGGGGCTGGGAGACC. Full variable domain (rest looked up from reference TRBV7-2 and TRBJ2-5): GAGVSQSPSNKVTEKGKDVELRCDPISGHTALYWYRQSLGQGLEFLIYFQGNSAPDKSGLPSDRFSAERTGGSVSTLTIQRTQQEDSAVYLCASSLADRGWETQYFGPGTRLLVL.

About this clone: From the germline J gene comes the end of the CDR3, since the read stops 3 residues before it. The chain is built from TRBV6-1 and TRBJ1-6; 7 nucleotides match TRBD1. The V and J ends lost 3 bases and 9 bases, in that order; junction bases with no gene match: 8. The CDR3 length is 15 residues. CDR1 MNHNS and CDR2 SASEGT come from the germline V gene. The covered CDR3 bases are TGTGCCAGCAGTGACCGACAGGGTGCGGGTTCACCC. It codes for CASSDRQGAGSP. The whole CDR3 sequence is CASSDRQGAGSPLHF.

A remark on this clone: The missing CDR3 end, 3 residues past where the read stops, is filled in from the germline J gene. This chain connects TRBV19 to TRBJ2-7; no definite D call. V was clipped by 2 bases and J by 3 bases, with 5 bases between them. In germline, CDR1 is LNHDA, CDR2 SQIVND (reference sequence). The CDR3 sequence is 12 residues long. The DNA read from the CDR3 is TGTGCCAGTAGTATAAACAGCTACGAG. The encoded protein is CASSINSYE. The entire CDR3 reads CASSINSYEQYF.

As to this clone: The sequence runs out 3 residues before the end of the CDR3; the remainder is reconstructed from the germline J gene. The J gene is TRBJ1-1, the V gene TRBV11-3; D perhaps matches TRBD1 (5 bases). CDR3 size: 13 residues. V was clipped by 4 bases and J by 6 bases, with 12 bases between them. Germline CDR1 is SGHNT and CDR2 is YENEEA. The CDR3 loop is CASSSQVGSEAFF. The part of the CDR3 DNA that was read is TGTGCCAGCAGCTCACAGGTGGGGTCTGAA.

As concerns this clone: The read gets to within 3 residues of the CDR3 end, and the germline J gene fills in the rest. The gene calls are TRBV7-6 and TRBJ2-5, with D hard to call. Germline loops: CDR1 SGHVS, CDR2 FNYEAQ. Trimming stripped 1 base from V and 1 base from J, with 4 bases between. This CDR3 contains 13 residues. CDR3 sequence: CASSLEAQETQYF. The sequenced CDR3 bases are TGTGCCAGCAGCTTAGAAGCCCAAGAGACC. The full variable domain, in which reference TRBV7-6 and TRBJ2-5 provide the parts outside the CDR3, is GAGVSQSPRYKVTKRGQDVALRCDPISGHVSLYWYRQALGQGPEFLTYFNYEAQQDKSGLPNDRFSAERPEGSISTLTIQRTEQRDSAMYRCASSLEAQETQYFGPGTRLLVL.

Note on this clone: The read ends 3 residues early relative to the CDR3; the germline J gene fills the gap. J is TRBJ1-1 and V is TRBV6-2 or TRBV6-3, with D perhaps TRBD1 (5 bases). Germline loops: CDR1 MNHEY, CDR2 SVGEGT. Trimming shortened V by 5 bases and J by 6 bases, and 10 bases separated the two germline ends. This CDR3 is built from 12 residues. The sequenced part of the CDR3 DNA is TGTGCCAGCAGTCGAGGGGTCGCTGAA. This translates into CASSRGVAE. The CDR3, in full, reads CASSRGVAEAFF.

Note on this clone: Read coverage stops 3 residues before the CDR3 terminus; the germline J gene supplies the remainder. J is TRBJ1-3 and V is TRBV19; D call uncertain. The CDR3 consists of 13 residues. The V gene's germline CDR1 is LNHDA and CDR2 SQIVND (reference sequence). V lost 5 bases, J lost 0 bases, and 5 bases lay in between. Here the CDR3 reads CASSEVSGNTIYF. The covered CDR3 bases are TGTGCCAGTAGTGAGGTCTCTGGAAACACC. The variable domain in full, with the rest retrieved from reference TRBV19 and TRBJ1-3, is DGGITQSPKYLFRKEGQNVTLSCEQNLNHDAMYWYRQDPGQGLRLIYYSQIVNDFQKGDIAEGYSVSREKKESFPLTVTSAQKNPTAFYLCASSEVSGNTIYFGEGSWLTVV.

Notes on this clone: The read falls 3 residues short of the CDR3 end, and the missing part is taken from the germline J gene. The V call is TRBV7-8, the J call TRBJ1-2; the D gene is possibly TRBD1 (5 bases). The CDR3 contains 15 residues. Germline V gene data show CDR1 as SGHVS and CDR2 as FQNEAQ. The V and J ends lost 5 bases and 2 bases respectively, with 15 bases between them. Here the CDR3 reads CASSPSGGMNYGYTF. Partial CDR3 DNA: TGTGCCAGCAGCCCCAGCGGGGGGATGAACTATGGC.

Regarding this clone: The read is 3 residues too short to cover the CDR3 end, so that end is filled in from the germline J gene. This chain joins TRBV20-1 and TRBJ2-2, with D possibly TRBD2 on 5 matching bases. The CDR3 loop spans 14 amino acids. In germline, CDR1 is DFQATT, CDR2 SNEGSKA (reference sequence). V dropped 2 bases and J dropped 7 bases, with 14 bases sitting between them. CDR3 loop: CSARKPSGDGELFF. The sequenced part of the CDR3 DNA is TGCAGTGCTAGAAAGCCAAGCGGTGACGGGGAG.

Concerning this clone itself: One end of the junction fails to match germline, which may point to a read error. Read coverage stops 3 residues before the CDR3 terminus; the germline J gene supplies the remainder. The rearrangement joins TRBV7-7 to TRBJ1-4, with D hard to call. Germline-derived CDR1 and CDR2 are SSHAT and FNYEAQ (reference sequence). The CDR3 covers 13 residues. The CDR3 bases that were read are TGTGCTAGCAGCGACGGGGTGGGGGAAAAA. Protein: CASSDGVGEK. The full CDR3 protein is CASSDGVGEKLFF.

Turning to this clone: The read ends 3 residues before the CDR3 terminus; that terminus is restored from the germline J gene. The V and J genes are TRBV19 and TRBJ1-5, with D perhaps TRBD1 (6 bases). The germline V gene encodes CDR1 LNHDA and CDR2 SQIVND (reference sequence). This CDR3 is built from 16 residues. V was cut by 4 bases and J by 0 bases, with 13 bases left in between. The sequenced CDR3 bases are TGTGCCAGTAGTACTACAGGGACGTATAGCAATCAGCCC. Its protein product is CASSTTGTYSNQP. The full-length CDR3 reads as CASSTTGTYSNQPQHF.

CDR3 residues: CASSLQSGGAEKLFF. The CDR3 DNA, read in part, is TGTGCCAGCAGCTTACAGTCAGGGGGCGCGGAAAAA. This chain connects TRBV7-2 to TRBJ1-4; TRBD1 aligns across 8 bases. The sequenced fragment ends 3 residues before the CDR3 boundary, so the rest is inferred from the germline J gene. The CDR3 is made up of 15 amino acids. Germline V CDR1 and CDR2: SGHTA, FQGNSA. J gave up 8 bases and V 2 bases, and 7 bases lay outside the gene matches.

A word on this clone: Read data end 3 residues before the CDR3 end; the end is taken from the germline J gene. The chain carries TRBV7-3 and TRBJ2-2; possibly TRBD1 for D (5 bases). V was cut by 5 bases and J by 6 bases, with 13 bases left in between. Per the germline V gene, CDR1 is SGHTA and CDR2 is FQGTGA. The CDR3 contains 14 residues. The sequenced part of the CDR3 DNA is TGTGCCAGCAGCGGCCAGGGATTCGCCGGGGAG. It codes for CASSGQGFAGE. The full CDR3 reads CASSGQGFAGELFF.

The CDR3 DNA, read in part, is TGTGCCAGTAAGGCCGCGGGGCGAAGTCAGCCC. Translating gives CASKAAGRSQP. The CDR3 in full is CASKAAGRSQPQHF. The rearrangement links TRBV19 to TRBJ1-5, with D perhaps TRBD1 (5 bases). The CDR3 end is not reached by the read, which stops 3 residues before it; the germline J gene fills it in. With 7 bases removed from V and 6 bases from J, the gap between germline ends came to 16 bases. The CDR3 sequence is 14 residues long. Germline assignment: CDR1 LNHDA and CDR2 SQIVND (reference sequence).

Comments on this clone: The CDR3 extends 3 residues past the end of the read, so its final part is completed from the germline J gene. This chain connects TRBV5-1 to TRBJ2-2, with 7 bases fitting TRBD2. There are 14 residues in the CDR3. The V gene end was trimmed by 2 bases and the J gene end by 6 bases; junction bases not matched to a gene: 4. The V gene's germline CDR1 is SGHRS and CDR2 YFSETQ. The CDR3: CASSFDGGAGELFF. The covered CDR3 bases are TGCGCCAGCAGCTTCGATGGGGGGGCCGGGGAG. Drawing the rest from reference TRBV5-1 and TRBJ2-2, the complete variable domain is KAGVTQTPRYLIKTRGQQVTLSCSPISGHRSVSWYQQTPGQGLQFLFEYFSETQRNKGNFPGRFSGRQFSNSRSEMNVSTLELGDSALYLCASSFDGGAGELFFGEGSRLTVL.

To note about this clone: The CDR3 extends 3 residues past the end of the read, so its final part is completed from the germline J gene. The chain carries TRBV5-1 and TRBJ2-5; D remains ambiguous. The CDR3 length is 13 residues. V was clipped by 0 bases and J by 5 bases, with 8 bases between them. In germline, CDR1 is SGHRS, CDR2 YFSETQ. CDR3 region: CASSLELLETQYF. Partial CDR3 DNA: TGCGCCAGCAGCTTGGAACTTTTGGAGACC.

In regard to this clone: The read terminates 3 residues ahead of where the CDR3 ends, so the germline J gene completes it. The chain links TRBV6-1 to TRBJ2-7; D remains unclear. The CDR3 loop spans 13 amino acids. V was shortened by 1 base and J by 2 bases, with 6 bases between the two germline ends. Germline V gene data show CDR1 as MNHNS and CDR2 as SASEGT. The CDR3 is CASSEETPYEQYF. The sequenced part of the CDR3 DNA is TGTGCCAGCAGTGAAGAGACTCCCTACGAG.

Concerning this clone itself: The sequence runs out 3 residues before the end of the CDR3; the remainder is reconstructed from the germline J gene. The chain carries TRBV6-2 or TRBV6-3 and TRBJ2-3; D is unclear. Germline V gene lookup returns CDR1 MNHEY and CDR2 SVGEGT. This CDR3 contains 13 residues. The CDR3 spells CASSYGSQETQYF. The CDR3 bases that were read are TGTGCCAGCAGTTACGGCTCTCAAGAGACG.

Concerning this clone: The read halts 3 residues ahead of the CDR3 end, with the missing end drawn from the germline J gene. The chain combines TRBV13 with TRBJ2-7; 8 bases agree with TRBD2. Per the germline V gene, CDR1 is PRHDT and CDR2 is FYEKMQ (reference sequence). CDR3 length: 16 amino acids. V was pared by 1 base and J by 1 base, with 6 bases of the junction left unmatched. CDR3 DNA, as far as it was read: TGTGCCAGCAGCTTAGTCGGCGGGAGGTCATCCTACGAG. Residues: CASSLVGGRSSYE. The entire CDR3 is CASSLVGGRSSYEQYF.

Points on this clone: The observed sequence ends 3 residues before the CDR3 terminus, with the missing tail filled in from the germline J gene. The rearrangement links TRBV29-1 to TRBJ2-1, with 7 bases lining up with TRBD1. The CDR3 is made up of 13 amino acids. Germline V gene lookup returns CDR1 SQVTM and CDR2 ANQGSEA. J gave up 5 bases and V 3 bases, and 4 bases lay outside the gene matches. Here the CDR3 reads CSVDWGTDNEQFF. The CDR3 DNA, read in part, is TGCAGCGTTGATTGGGGGACAGACAATGAG.

The CDR3 sequence is CASSILGAGDNEQFF. The sequenced part of the CDR3 DNA is TGTGCCAGTAGTATCCTGGGTGCAGGGGACAATGAG. The chain uses TRBV19 and TRBJ2-1; TRBD1 is a possible D gene (6 bases). The read falls 3 residues short of the CDR3 end, and the missing part is taken from the germline J gene. Per the germline V gene, CDR1 is LNHDA and CDR2 is SQIVND (reference sequence). This CDR3 is 15 amino acids long. V was cut by 3 bases and J by 5 bases, with 14 bases left in between.

The covered CDR3 bases are TGCAGTGCTTCCGTAGCTGCAGATACG. It encodes CSASVAADT. The whole CDR3 protein is CSASVAADTQYF. The chain combines TRBV20-1 with TRBJ2-3; D is unclear. Read coverage stops 3 residues before the CDR3 terminus; the germline J gene supplies the remainder. This CDR3 contains 12 residues. Germline CDR1 DFQATT, CDR2 SNEGSKA (reference sequence). Between the trimmed V and J ends, which lost 5 bases and 4 bases, there was a span of 10 bases.

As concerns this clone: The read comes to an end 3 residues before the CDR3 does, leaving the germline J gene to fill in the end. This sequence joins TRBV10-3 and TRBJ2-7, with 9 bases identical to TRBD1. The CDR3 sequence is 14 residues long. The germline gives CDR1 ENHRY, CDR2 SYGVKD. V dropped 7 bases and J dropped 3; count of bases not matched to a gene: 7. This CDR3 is CAIKVGQGFYEQYF. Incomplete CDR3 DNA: TGTGCCATCAAGGTGGGACAGGGTTTCTACGAG.

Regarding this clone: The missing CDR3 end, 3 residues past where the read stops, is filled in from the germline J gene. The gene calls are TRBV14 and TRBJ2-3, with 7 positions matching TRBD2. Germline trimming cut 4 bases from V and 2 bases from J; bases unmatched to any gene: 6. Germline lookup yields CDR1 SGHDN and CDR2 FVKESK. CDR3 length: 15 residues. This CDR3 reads CASSLSSGITDTQYF. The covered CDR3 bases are TGTGCCAGCAGCCTATCCAGCGGGATCACAGATACG. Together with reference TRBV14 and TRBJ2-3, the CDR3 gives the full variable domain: EAGVTQFPSHSVIEKGQTVTLRCDPISGHDNLYWYRRVMGKEIKFLLHFVKESKQDESGMPNNRFLAERTGGTYSTLKVQPAELEDSGVYFCASSLSSGITDTQYFGPGTRLTVL.

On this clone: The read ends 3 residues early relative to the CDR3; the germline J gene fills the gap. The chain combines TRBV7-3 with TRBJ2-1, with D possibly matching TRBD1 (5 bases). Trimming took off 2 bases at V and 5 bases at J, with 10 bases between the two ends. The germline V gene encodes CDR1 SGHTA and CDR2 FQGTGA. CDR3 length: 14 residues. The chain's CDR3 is CASSLSGPDNEQFF. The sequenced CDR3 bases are TGTGCCAGCAGCTTATCAGGGCCAGACAATGAG.